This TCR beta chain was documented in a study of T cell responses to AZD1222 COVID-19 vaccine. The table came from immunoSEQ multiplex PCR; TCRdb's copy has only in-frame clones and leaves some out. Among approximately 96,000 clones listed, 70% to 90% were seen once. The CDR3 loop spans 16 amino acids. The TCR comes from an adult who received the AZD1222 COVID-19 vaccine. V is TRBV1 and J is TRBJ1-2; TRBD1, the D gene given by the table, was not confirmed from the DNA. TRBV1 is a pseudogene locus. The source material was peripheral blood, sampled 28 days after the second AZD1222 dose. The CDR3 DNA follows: TGCACCAGCAGCCGCGGAGACAGGGGGCATGACTATGGCTACACCTTC. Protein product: CTSSRGDRGHDYGYTF.